This entry lists 21 T cell receptor beta chains sequenced from one sample in a study of cytomegalovirus exposure and HLA in healthy donors. 60 Vbeta and 13 Jbeta primers were used in PCR. Generated by immunoSEQ multiplex PCR, the TCRdb table keeps only in-frame clones and is missing some. The repertoire consists of 72,000 or so clones, with around 70% occurring once and the leading ten covering about an eighth. Sequencing was done on a sample of PBMCs. The receptor set was obtained from a human donor in good health.

The chain links TRBV11-2 to TRBJ2-1; D not certain. V lost 5 bases and J lost 0, with 8 bases in between. Germline values: CDR1 SGHAT, CDR2 FQNNGV. This CDR3 region has 14 residues. The CDR3: CASSARSSYNEQFF. In DNA form, the CDR3 reads TGTGCCAGCAGCGCGAGGAGCTCCTACAATGAGCAGTTCTTC. Looking up the rest from reference TRBV11-2 and TRBJ2-1 gives the full variable domain: EAGVAQSPRYKIIEKRQSVAFWCNPISGHATLYWYQQILGQGPKLLIQFQNNGVVDDSQLPKDRFSAERLKGVDSTLKIQPAKLEDSAVYLCASSARSSYNEQFFGPGTRLTVL.

The CDR3 bases are TGTGCCTGGAGTGTACGGGTAGCGAGGCGCTACGAGCAGTACTTC. Amino acids: CAWSVRVARRYEQYF. The chain combines TRBV30 with TRBJ2-7; D is perhaps TRBD2 (5 bases). The CDR3 extends over 15 amino acids. V was shortened by 0 bases and J by 3 bases, with 15 bases between the two germline ends. CDR1 GTSNPN and CDR2 SVGIG come from the germline V gene (reference sequence).

This rearrangement joins TRBV7-8 to TRBJ1-1; 7 bases map to TRBD1. Germline-derived CDR1 and CDR2 are SGHVS and FQNEAQ. The CDR3 extends over 13 amino acids. V shed 5 bases and J 11 bases; nucleotides not matched to a gene: 11. In DNA form, the CDR3 reads TGTGCCAGCAGCCCTACAGGGGAACTGTCGGCTTTCTTT. This encodes CASSPTGELSAFF. Drawing the rest from reference TRBV7-8 and TRBJ1-1, the complete variable domain is GAGVSQSPRYKVAKRGQDVALRCDPISGHVSLFWYQQALGQGPEFLTYFQNEAQLDKSGLPSDRFFAERPEGSVSTLKIQRTQQEDSAVYLCASSPTGELSAFFGQGTRLTVV.

The chain recombines TRBV18 with TRBJ1-1, with TRBD1 matching over 7 bases. This CDR3 has 14 residues. In germline, CDR1 is KGHSH, CDR2 LQKENI. Unmatched junction bases numbered 7, after V lost 5 bases and J lost 4 bases. CDR3 loop: CASSGQGESTEAFF. The CDR3 DNA is TGTGCCAGCTCAGGCCAGGGGGAGAGCACTGAAGCTTTCTTT.

DNA for the CDR3: TGTGCCAGCAGCTTAACTGCGGGAGAAACAGATACGCAGTATTTT. Encoded protein: CASSLTAGETDTQYF. V gene TRBV7-2 combines with J gene TRBJ2-3; TRBD2 matches at 7 bases. Germline CDR1 SGHTA, CDR2 FQGNSA. The CDR3 loop spans 15 amino acids. After removal of 2 bases from V and 3 bases from J, the junction contained 5 bases not matched to a gene.

This clone was counted only a few times. The chain has TRBV7-7 and TRBJ1-4, with 10 nucleotides matching TRBD1. This CDR3 comprises 14 residues. Germline assignment: CDR1 SSHAT and CDR2 FNYEAQ (reference sequence). Trimming cost V 1 base and J 10 bases; bases outside gene matches: 3. CDR3 in amino acids: CASSLGQGAGKLFF. The CDR3 DNA reads TGTGCCAGCAGCTTAGGACAGGGGGCGGGAAAACTGTTTTTT.

This clone has just a few counts. The chain links TRBV15 to TRBJ2-7; the match to TRBD2 covers 11 bases. Germline-derived CDR1 and CDR2 are LNHNV and YYDKDF (reference sequence). The CDR3 length is 15 residues. The V gene end was trimmed by 5 bases and the J gene end by 1 base; junction bases not matched to a gene: 4. The CDR3 sequence: CATSPGLAVSYEQYF. As DNA, the CDR3 is TGTGCCACCAGCCCGGGACTAGCGGTTTCCTACGAGCAGTACTTC.

The chain joins TRBV28 to TRBJ1-1, with a tentative D call TRBD1 (6 bases). V gave up 6 bases and J gave up 4 bases, with 21 bases separating them. In germline, CDR1 is MDHEN, CDR2 SYDVKM. The CDR3 sequence is 16 residues long. The CDR3 protein is CASRNLDSPGVTEAFF. CDR3 in DNA: TGTGCCAGCAGGAACTTGGACAGCCCTGGGGTCACTGAAGCTTTCTTT.

On this clone itself: Other nucleotide sequences from this sample produce the same CDR3. The chain couples TRBV28 to TRBJ2-1; 11 bases align to TRBD2. The junction had 4 bases not matched to a gene; V was cut back by 6 bases and J by 9 bases. The CDR3 consists of 13 residues. From germline, CDR1 is MDHEN and CDR2 SYDVKM. The CDR3 loop is CASSLGTSGEQFF. CDR3 DNA: TGTGCCAGCAGCCTCGGGACTAGCGGTGAGCAGTTCTTC.

V gene TRBV14 combines with J gene TRBJ2-2; TRBD1 matches at 9 bases. This CDR3 is 14 amino acids long. After removal of 8 bases from V and 3 bases from J, the junction contained 4 bases not matched to a gene. The germline CDR1 and CDR2 sequences are SGHDN and FVKESK. The CDR3 protein is CASSGQGYTGELFF. CDR3 nucleotide sequence: TGTGCCAGCTCTGGACAGGGGTACACCGGGGAGCTGTTTTTT.

This clone was observed once. The V call is TRBV29-1, the J call TRBJ2-1; the match to TRBD2 covers 15 bases. The CDR3 length is 14 residues. V was clipped by 7 bases and J by 10 bases; unmatched bases: 8. The germline V gene encodes CDR1 SQVTM and CDR2 ANQGSEA. CDR3 residues: CSARTSGRDGEQFF. CDR3 DNA: TGCAGCGCTCGGACTAGCGGGAGGGACGGGGAGCAGTTCTTC.

This chain links TRBV5-4 with TRBJ2-1; 12 nucleotides align to TRBD2. The ends lost 4 bases at V and 9 bases at J; junction bases unmatched: 8. This CDR3 spans 15 amino acids. CDR1 and CDR2 from the germline V gene are SGHNT and YYREEE (reference sequence). The CDR3 loop is CASSDLAGGPTEQFF. The CDR3, as DNA: TGTGCCAGCAGCGATCTAGCGGGAGGGCCTACTGAGCAGTTCTTC. Full variable domain (rest looked up from reference TRBV5-4 and TRBJ2-1): ETGVTQSPTHLIKTRGQQVTLRCSSQSGHNTVSWYQQALGQGPQFIFQYYREEENGRGNFPPRFSGLQFPNYSSELNVNALELDDSALYLCASSDLAGGPTEQFFGPGTRLTVL.

This chain connects TRBV5-1 to TRBJ1-1, with D possibly matching TRBD1 (6 bases). This CDR3 spans 15 amino acids. Germline V gene lookup returns CDR1 SGHRS and CDR2 YFSETQ. V was cut by 2 bases and J by 3 bases, with 14 bases left in between. This CDR3 reads CASSFSWGGDTEAFF. CDR3 nucleotide sequence: TGCGCCAGCAGCTTCTCATGGGGGGGCGACACTGAAGCTTTCTTT.

This rearrangement joins TRBV6-1 to TRBJ2-7, with 11 positions matching TRBD1. The CDR3 has 14 amino acids. Trimming cost V 7 bases and J 3 bases; bases outside gene matches: 5. Germline loops: CDR1 MNHNS, CDR2 SASEGT. CDR3 region: CASKLGTGGYEQYF. The CDR3 DNA sequence: TGTGCCAGCAAGCTAGGGACAGGGGGCTACGAGCAGTACTTC.

CDR3 residues: CASRPSGGSYEQYF. CDR3 bases: TGTGCCAGCAGGCCTAGCGGAGGCTCCTACGAGCAGTACTTC. The chain links TRBV6-5 to TRBJ2-7; 7 bases are shared with TRBD2. This CDR3 is 14 amino acids long. The V gene end was trimmed by 6 bases and the J gene end by 0 bases; junction bases not matched to a gene: 5. Per germline, CDR1 MNHEY and CDR2 SVGAGI.

This clone occurred a few times. The chain couples TRBV10-3 to TRBJ2-7; D is possibly TRBD2 (6 bases). V lost 8 bases and J lost 2, with 13 bases in between. The length of the CDR3 is 13 residues. Germline-derived CDR1 and CDR2 are ENHRY and SYGVKD. Here the CDR3 DNA reads TGTGCCATCGAAGGGGACTTCACCTACGAGCAGTACTTC. Translated, it gives CAIEGDFTYEQYF.

The gene calls are TRBV27 and TRBJ2-2; 9 bases map to TRBD2. The CDR3 length is 17 residues. J gave up 6 bases and V 1 base, and 9 bases lay outside the gene matches. Germline V CDR1 and CDR2: MNHEY, SMNVEV (reference sequence). CDR3 DNA: TGTGCCAGCAGTTTATTCGGTAGCGGGGGAATACCCGGGGAGCTGTTTTTT. Protein sequence: CASSLFGSGGIPGELFF.

This chain joins TRBV28 and TRBJ2-7; D may be TRBD1 (6 bases). Germline-derived CDR1 and CDR2 are MDHEN and SYDVKM. Trimming removed 2 bases from V and 11 bases from J, with 13 bases in between. The CDR3 is 12 residues long. The CDR3 here is CASSLIEGQEYF. The CDR3 region has the DNA TGTGCCAGCAGTTTAATAGAGGGACAAGAGTACTTC.

This clone has more than one count but fewer than ten. The CDR3 loop is CASSYPGARSTDTQYF. CDR3 DNA sequence: TGTGCCAGCAGTTATCCTGGGGCCCGTAGCACAGATACGCAGTATTTT. This sequence joins TRBV6-6 and TRBJ2-3, with D possibly being TRBD1 (5 bases). The CDR3 sequence is 16 residues long. V was trimmed by 3 bases and J by 0 bases, leaving 13 bases between them. Germline CDR1 is MNHNY and CDR2 is SVGAGI (reference sequence).

This clone was picked up a small number of times. This chain uses TRBV19 with TRBJ2-5; 7 nucleotides line up with TRBD2. The DNA end is more similar to TRBJ2-7, so the J call may be wrong. The CDR3 loop spans 14 amino acids. CDR1 is LNHDA and CDR2 is SQIVND in the germline V gene (reference sequence). CDR3 region: CASSMLAEPYEQYF. For the CDR3, the DNA is TGTGCCAGTAGTATGCTAGCGGAACCCTACGAGCAGTACTTC.

The chain links TRBV4-1 to TRBJ2-7; the match to TRBD2 covers 7 bases. The V and J ends lost 4 bases and 2 bases, in that order; junction bases with no gene match: 8. Germline V gene lookup returns CDR1 MGHRA and CDR2 YSYEKL. The CDR3 is 15 amino acids. The CDR3 is CASSPMGGSPYEQYF. The CDR3 DNA sequence: TGCGCCAGCAGCCCTATGGGGGGGTCCCCCTACGAGCAGTACTTC.